These T cell receptor beta chains were read from a single sample in a study of patients and donors after allogeneic stem cell transplantation. TCRdb fed the RT-PCR reads into MiXCR, producing one record per CDR3 protein. Among tens of thousands of distinct CDR3 sequences listed, roughly 5.1% were seen once. The source material was blood, either unsorted or a sorted T cell fraction (not recorded which). These TCRs come from a human donor who was either an allogeneic HSCT recipient or a stem cell or donor lymphocyte infusion donor (not recorded which). It is not recorded whose cells these are; they may come from a transplant donor. The CDR3 runs from the conserved cysteine through the conserved F or W. A D gene is named only where the DNA matches it firmly. Rows may omit the clone size; those that give it use once, few, many or a size class.

abundance: many
v_gene: TRBV19
d_gene: NA
j_gene: TRBJ2-1
CDR3nt: TGTGCCAGTAGTATTGGCTACAGTCCCCCCTACAATGAGCAGTTCTTC
CDR3aa: CASSIGYSPPYNEQFF

abundance: many
v_gene: TRBV19
d_gene: NA
j_gene: TRBJ2-1
CDR3nt: TGTGCCAGTAGTGCTAAGACCGGGAGTTACAATGAGCAGTTCTTC
CDR3aa: CASSAKTGSYNEQFF

abundance: many
v_gene: TRBV4-1
d_gene: NA
j_gene: TRBJ2-1
CDR3nt: TGCGCCAGCAGCCAGAATACCGTGAGTGGTGAGCAGTTCTTC
CDR3aa: CASSQNTVSGEQFF

abundance: few
v_gene: TRBV2
d_gene: NA
j_gene: TRBJ2-7
CDR3nt: TGTGCCAGCAGTGAAGGCGCCAGGGGTTTGGGCGAGCAGTACTTC
CDR3aa: CASSEGARGLGEQYF

abundance: many
v_gene: TRBV5-1
d_gene: TRBD1
j_gene: TRBJ2-7
CDR3nt: TGCGCCAGCAGCTTGAACGGACAGGGAGAAGACGAGCAGTACTTC
CDR3aa: CASSLNGQGEDEQYF

abundance: many
v_gene: TRBV6-5
d_gene: NA
j_gene: TRBJ1-2
CDR3nt: TGTGCCAGCAGTTTGTCCCTTGACGGGGCTGGCTACACCTTC
CDR3aa: CASSLSLDGAGYTF

abundance: few
v_gene: TRBV5-6
d_gene: NA
j_gene: TRBJ1-5
CDR3nt: TGTGCCAGCAGCTTAGGACAACTTAGCAATCAGCCCCAGCATTTT
CDR3aa: CASSLGQLSNQPQHF

abundance: few
v_gene: TRBV5-1
d_gene: NA
j_gene: TRBJ2-2
CDR3nt: TGCGCCAGCAGCTTGGAGCCGGGGAACACCGGGGAGCTGTTTTTT
CDR3aa: CASSLEPGNTGELFF

abundance: many
v_gene: TRBV28
d_gene: TRBD1
j_gene: TRBJ1-2
CDR3nt: TGTGCCAGCAGTGACCCCGGGACAGGGGATGGCTACACCTTC
CDR3aa: CASSDPGTGDGYTF

abundance: many
v_gene: TRBV28
d_gene: NA
j_gene: TRBJ1-2
CDR3nt: TGTGCCAGCAGTTTATCTGCGGGGGCAGGAGGGAAATATGGCTACACCTTC
CDR3aa: CASSLSAGAGGKYGYTF

abundance: NA
v_gene: TRBV19
d_gene: NA
j_gene: TRBJ1-1
CDR3nt: TGTGCCAGTAGTATAGGGTTGGCAACTGAAGCTTTCTTT
CDR3aa: CASSIGLATEAFF

abundance: many
v_gene: TRBV4-1
d_gene: NA
j_gene: TRBJ2-2
CDR3nt: TGCGCCAGCAGCCAAGATCCCGCCAATGGGGAGCTGTTTTTT
CDR3aa: CASSQDPANGELFF

abundance: few
v_gene: TRBV15
d_gene: NA
j_gene: TRBJ1-3
CDR3nt: TGTGCCACCAGCAGGGACCGGTTCTCTGGAAACACCATATATTTT
CDR3aa: CATSRDRFSGNTIYF

abundance: many
v_gene: TRBV12-3/TRBV12-4
d_gene: NA
j_gene: TRBJ2-7
CDR3nt: TGTGCCAGCAGCCGGGGGACCCGAGGCTACGAGCAGTACTTC
CDR3aa: CASSRGTRGYEQYF

abundance: many
v_gene: TRBV19
d_gene: NA
j_gene: TRBJ2-7
CDR3nt: TGTGCCAGTAGCGAGGGGGGATGGACCTACGAGCAGTACTTC
CDR3aa: CASSEGGWTYEQYF

abundance: many
v_gene: TRBV7-9
d_gene: NA
j_gene: TRBJ2-5
CDR3nt: TGTGCCAGCAGCTCGGCCAGGGACCAAGAGACCCAGTACTTC
CDR3aa: CASSSARDQETQYF

abundance: few
v_gene: TRBV6-1
d_gene: TRBD1
j_gene: TRBJ2-7
CDR3nt: TGTGCCAGCAACAGGCAGGGGGCGAACGAGCAGTACTTC
CDR3aa: CASNRQGANEQYF